This entry lists 30 T cell receptor beta chains sequenced from one sample in a study of T cells after yellow fever vaccination. TCRdb reprocessed the 5' RACE reads with MiXCR, giving one entry per CDR3 protein. The sample shows under 300,000 distinct CDR3 sequences, approximately 6.7% of them seen only once. Sample: CD4+ T cells sorted from PBMCs, taken on the day of the yellow fever booster vaccination. The receptors originated from a man aged 25-40 years who received the YFV17D yellow fever vaccine.

This clonotype has at least ten counts. The V and J genes are TRBV4-3 and TRBJ2-1; D possibly matches TRBD1 or TRBD2 (6 bases each). Between the trimmed V and J ends, which lost 4 bases and 4 bases, there was a span of 20 bases. The length of the CDR3 is 17 residues. CDR1 is LGHNA, CDR2 YSLEER, per germline. The DNA of the CDR3 is TGCGCCAGCAGCCGGAGGGACACCGCAAGAAATTACAATGAGCAGTTCTTC. This translates into CASSRRDTARNYNEQFF.

J is TRBJ2-1 and V is TRBV4-3, with 10 bases identical to TRBD2. Unmatched junction bases numbered 14, after V lost 1 base and J lost 5 bases. Germline V CDR1 and CDR2: LGHNA, YSLEER. The CDR3 extends over 19 amino acids. The CDR3 sequence is CASSQVASGRSSRNNEQFF. The CDR3 region has the DNA TGCGCCAGCAGCCAAGTCGCTAGCGGGAGATCTTCCAGGAACAATGAGCAGTTCTTC.

The CDR3 reads CASRPGSTDTQYF. CDR3 in DNA: TGTGCCAGCCGTCCGGGTAGCACAGATACGCAGTATTTT. This chain uses TRBV27 with TRBJ2-3; D unresolved. This CDR3 is built from 13 residues. Germline CDR1 reads MNHEY; CDR2 reads SMNVEV (reference sequence). With 8 bases removed from V and 0 bases from J, the gap between germline ends came to 9 bases.

This clonotype occurred a few times. The rearrangement links TRBV7-2 to TRBJ2-1; 10 bases map to TRBD2. Germline V gene sequence: CDR1 SGHTA, CDR2 FQGNSA. There are 14 residues in the CDR3. J lost 14 bases, V lost 5 bases, and 12 bases had no gene match. CDR3 region: CASSTEPLAGFEFF. The CDR3 nucleotides read TGTGCCAGCAGCACGGAGCCACTAGCGGGATTTGAGTTCTTC.

This clonotype was seen a handful of times. The chain uses TRBV4-1 and TRBJ2-1; 8 bases are shared with TRBD2. Per the germline V gene, CDR1 is MGHRA and CDR2 is YSYEKL. V gave up 3 bases and J gave up 2 bases; unmatched junction bases: 9. The CDR3 has 17 amino acids. In nucleotides, the CDR3 is TGCGCCAGCAGCCACCAGGGGATAGCGGGGACCTACAATGAGCAGTTCTTC. It yields the protein CASSHQGIAGTYNEQFF.

This clonotype has at least ten counts. The V call is TRBV12-3 or TRBV12-4, the J call TRBJ2-5; D remains ambiguous. CDR3 length equals 13 residues. Trimming shortened V by 5 bases and J by 4 bases, and 11 bases separated the two germline ends. The CDR3 sequence: CASSAEGPETQYF. The CDR3 region has the DNA TGTGCCAGCAGTGCCGAAGGTCCAGAGACCCAGTACTTC.

This clonotype showed up just a few times. The chain links TRBV5-4 to TRBJ2-1, with 11 bases fitting TRBD2. Germline V gene sequence: CDR1 SGHNT, CDR2 YYREEE (reference sequence). J gave up 7 bases and V 1 base, and 7 bases lay outside the gene matches. The CDR3 contains 16 residues. The CDR3 region has the DNA TGTGCCAGCAGCTTGTTAGCGGGAGGGCCGAGTAATGAGCAGTTCTTC. Translating it yields CASSLLAGGPSNEQFF. The full variable domain, in which reference TRBV5-4 and TRBJ2-1 provide the parts outside the CDR3, is ETGVTQSPTHLIKTRGQQVTLRCSSQSGHNTVSWYQQALGQGPQFIFQYYREEENGRGNFPPRFSGLQFPNYSSELNVNALELDDSALYLCASSLLAGGPSNEQFFGPGTRLTVL.

This clonotype was counted between two and nine times. The chain joins TRBV9 to TRBJ2-2; 11 bases agree with TRBD2. V trimming: 2 bases; J trimming: 5 bases; junction bases outside the gene matches: 2. Germline CDR1 is SGDLS and CDR2 is YYNGEE. This CDR3 is 15 amino acids long. The CDR3, as DNA: TGTGCCAGCAGCGTCTCTAGCGGGAGGACCGGGGAGCTGTTTTTT. This codes for CASSVSSGRTGELFF.

This clonotype turned up a few times. Written as DNA, the CDR3 is TGCAGTGCTACCCTCACAGATACGCAGTATTTT. Residues: CSATLTDTQYF. The chain is built from TRBV20-1 and TRBJ2-3; the D is unclear. V was cut by 4 bases and J by 2 bases, with 4 bases left in between. Germline CDR1 reads DFQATT; CDR2 reads SNEGSKA (reference sequence). The CDR3 is 11 amino acids.

The chain has TRBV7-3 and TRBJ2-1, with TRBD2 identical over 8 bases. The CDR3 length is 15 residues. V was clipped by 5 bases and J by 9 bases; unmatched bases: 12. Germline loops: CDR1 SGHTA, CDR2 FQGTGA. The CDR3 DNA reads as TGTGCCAGCAGCACCGGCGGCGGGAGGATCGTTGAGCAGTTCTTC. This gives the protein CASSTGGGRIVEQFF. The whole variable domain, remainder taken from reference TRBV7-3 and TRBJ2-1, is GAGVSQTPSNKVTEKGKYVELRCDPISGHTALYWYRQSLGQGPEFLIYFQGTGAADDSGLPNDRFFAVRPEGSVSTLKIQRTERGDSAVYLCASSTGGGRIVEQFFGPGTRLTVL.

The genes are TRBV7-8 and TRBJ2-7; D is uncertain. Germline V gene data show CDR1 as SGHVS and CDR2 as FQNEAQ. Trimming took 7 bases from V and 5 from J, leaving 15 bases between them. The CDR3 runs to 13 residues. The CDR3 DNA follows: TGTGCCAGCACCAAATCGGATGTTCACGAGCAGTACTTC. It translates to CASTKSDVHEQYF.

This clonotype was counted many times. The junction does not match germline at one end; this may be a read error. The chain recombines TRBV3-1 with TRBJ2-6, with a possible D match to TRBD2 (5 bases). CDR1 and CDR2 from the germline V gene are LGHDT and YNNKEL (reference sequence). The CDR3 is 15 residues long. DNA for the CDR3: TGCGCCAGCAGCCGAGGAGGCTCTGGGGCCAACGTCCTGACTTTC. Protein sequence: CASSRGGSGANVLTF.

The chain recombines TRBV19 with TRBJ2-6; D not resolved. The V gene lost 7 bases and the J gene lost 0 bases, with 4 bases spanning the gap. The CDR3 sequence is 13 residues long. Per germline, CDR1 LNHDA and CDR2 SQIVND (reference sequence). CDR3 amino acids: CASKGSGANVLTF. Written as DNA, the CDR3 is TGTGCCAGTAAAGGCTCTGGGGCCAACGTCCTGACTTTC.

This clonotype has just a few counts. This rearrangement joins TRBV6-1 to TRBJ1-1, with D hard to call. The CDR3 runs 12 residues. V shed 11 bases and J shed 1 base, with 11 bases lying between them. Germline lookup yields CDR1 MNHNS and CDR2 SASEGT. CDR3 in amino acids: CAVRQGNTEAFF. CDR3 DNA: TGTGCCGTACGACAAGGGAACACTGAAGCTTTCTTT.

This clonotype was seen many times. V gene TRBV20-1 combines with J gene TRBJ1-1; D ambiguous. In germline, CDR1 is DFQATT, CDR2 SNEGSKA (reference sequence). Between the trimmed V and J ends, which lost 5 bases and 2 bases, there was a span of 18 bases. The CDR3 consists of 15 residues. The CDR3 region is CSAPSPLAKNTEAFF. DNA of the CDR3: TGCAGTGCTCCCAGCCCCCTTGCCAAAAACACTGAAGCTTTCTTT.

This clonotype was observed many times. The chain links TRBV7-2 to TRBJ2-7; unclear D gene. Germline values: CDR1 SGHTA, CDR2 FQGNSA. Trimming pared 4 bases from V and 4 bases from J, leaving 17 bases between. The CDR3 has 15 amino acids. CDR3 sequence (DNA): TGTGCCAGCAGCTATTCTGTGTTACCTACTTACGAGCAGTACTTC. Its protein is CASSYSVLPTYEQYF.

The gene calls are TRBV30 and TRBJ2-1, with 11 positions matching TRBD2. Trimming took 3 bases from V and 6 from J; bases not matched to a gene: 1. The CDR3 totals 13 residues. Looked up from germline, CDR1 is GTSNPN and CDR2 is SVGIG (reference sequence). CDR3 DNA: TGTGCCTGGAGACTAGCGGGAGCCAATGAGCAGTTCTTC. Translation gives CAWRLAGANEQFF.

In this sample, this clonotype turned up many times. The CDR3 DNA reads TGCAGTGCTATATCTTCCGCGGGAGGTCTTAAGTCCTACAATGAGCAGTTCTTC. It yields the protein CSAISSAGGLKSYNEQFF. This chain links TRBV20-1 with TRBJ2-1; 8 positions match TRBD2. The germline CDR1 and CDR2 sequences are DFQATT and SNEGSKA (reference sequence). With V trimmed by 4 bases and J by 1 base, 15 bases remained unmatched. The CDR3 totals 18 residues.

This clonotype was recorded a few times. V usage is TRBV6-5 and J usage is TRBJ1-2; D ambiguous. Germline V CDR1 and CDR2: MNHEY, SVGAGI. V lost 0 bases and J 6 bases, leaving 14 bases between the germline ends. The length of the CDR3 is 15 residues. The CDR3 here is CASSYSNFPRHGYTF. In DNA, the CDR3 is TGTGCCAGCAGTTACTCGAACTTCCCCCGACATGGCTACACCTTC.

The table lists this clonotype with many counts. The rearrangement uses TRBV20-1 and TRBJ2-1, with D perhaps TRBD2 (6 bases). The CDR3 contains 14 residues. V dropped 5 bases and J dropped 7 bases, with 18 bases sitting between them. Germline CDR1 and CDR2: DFQATT and SNEGSKA (reference sequence). CDR3 coding DNA: TGCAGTGCTCAGGTTGGAGGGCCGGGAAATGAGCAGTTCTTC. It yields the protein CSAQVGGPGNEQFF.

Remarks on this clonotype: This may stem from a read error, because a much larger clone lies one nucleotide away. This rearrangement joins TRBV7-7 to TRBJ2-5; D is possibly TRBD2 (6 bases). The germline gives CDR1 SSHAT, CDR2 FNYEAQ (reference sequence). The CDR3 runs to 13 residues. In nucleotides, the CDR3 is TGTGCTAGCGGCTTAAATAGAAAAGAGACCCAGTACTTC. Its translation: CASGLNRKETQYF.

The chain couples TRBV20-1 to TRBJ2-5; D remains unclear. V lost 0 bases and J lost 2, with 4 bases in between. Germline CDR1 and CDR2: DFQATT and SNEGSKA (reference sequence). CDR3 length equals 12 residues. CDR3: CSAREGQETQYF. The CDR3 nucleotides read TGCAGTGCTAGAGAGGGACAAGAGACCCAGTACTTC.

This chain connects TRBV3-1 to TRBJ1-2; D remains unclear. In germline, CDR1 is LGHDT, CDR2 YNNKEL (reference sequence). Trimming pared 4 bases from V and 7 bases from J, leaving 13 bases between. CDR3 length: 13 residues. The CDR3 spells CASSPREVSGYTF. CDR3 bases: TGTGCCAGCAGCCCTCGGGAAGTGAGTGGCTACACCTTC.

This clonotype was detected only a few times. The chain combines TRBV20-1 with TRBJ2-4; the D gene is possibly TRBD1 (6 bases). The CDR3 has 14 amino acids. Germline-derived CDR1 and CDR2 are DFQATT and SNEGSKA (reference sequence). Trimming cost V 0 bases and J 8 bases, with 14 bases left between them. The CDR3 sequence: CSARDQGRSYIQYF. CDR3 nucleotides: TGCAGTGCTAGAGATCAGGGGCGTTCGTACATTCAGTACTTC.

The rearrangement joins TRBV20-1 to TRBJ2-2, with D perhaps matching TRBD2 (6 bases). Trimming stripped 1 base from V and 2 bases from J, with 17 bases between. The CDR3 covers 17 residues. Germline assignment: CDR1 DFQATT and CDR2 SNEGSKA (reference sequence). DNA for the CDR3: TGCAGTGCTAGAGGGTTCGGCGGCGGGATAAACACCGGGGAGCTGTTTTTT. This gives the protein CSARGFGGGINTGELFF.

Ten or more counts support this clonotype. The rearrangement uses TRBV12-3 or TRBV12-4 and TRBJ2-3, with 8 bases fitting TRBD2. The CDR3 has 15 amino acids. The V gene end was trimmed by 3 bases and the J gene end by 5 bases; junction bases not matched to a gene: 7. For the CDR3, the DNA is TGTGCCAGCAGTTTTCGCAGGCTAGCGGGAGATACGCAGTATTTT. Residues: CASSFRRLAGDTQYF.

The chain is built from TRBV12-3 or TRBV12-4 and TRBJ2-3; no definite D call. The V gene lost 10 bases and the J gene lost 2 bases, with 10 bases spanning the gap. This CDR3 has 12 amino acids. CDR3 amino acids: CATGPFTDTQYF. The CDR3, as DNA: TGTGCCACCGGACCATTCACAGATACGCAGTATTTT.

This clonotype was seen at least ten times. CDR3 in DNA: TGCAGTGCTAGAGACGGGCGGGTTTTCTACGAGCAGTACTTC. This encodes CSARDGRVFYEQYF. The chain uses TRBV20-1 and TRBJ2-7; perhaps TRBD2 as D (5 bases). Germline CDR1 and CDR2: DFQATT and SNEGSKA (reference sequence). V was trimmed by 0 bases and J by 3 bases, leaving 12 bases between them. CDR3 size: 14 residues.

This clonotype has only a few counts. J is TRBJ2-1 and V is TRBV7-2; 9 bases are a match to TRBD2. J was trimmed by 9 bases and V by 5 bases; bases with no gene match: 2. There are 12 residues in the CDR3. CDR1 is SGHTA and CDR2 is FQGNSA in the germline V gene. The CDR3: CASSVSGSEQFF. The CDR3 DNA sequence: TGTGCCAGCAGCGTTAGCGGGAGTGAGCAGTTCTTC.

This clonotype occurred many times. V usage is TRBV14 and J usage is TRBJ1-4, with D hard to call. The length of the CDR3 is 11 residues. V lost 1 base, J lost 7 bases, and 1 base lay in between. The germline V gene encodes CDR1 SGHDN and CDR2 FVKESK. CDR3 coding DNA: TGTGCCAGCAGCCAAGTTGAAAAACTGTTTTTT. It translates to CASSQVEKLFF.